This is a list of T cell receptor beta chains from one sample in a study of early T cells in non-severe SARS-CoV-2 infection. From the 5' RACE reads, TCRdb called clonotypes with MiXCR, one entry per CDR3 protein. The top ten hold about 3.5% of the sample, which has about 66,000 distinct CDR3 sequences, 9.1% seen once. The sequencing input was whole blood. Receptors originate from an adult who was a healthcare worker with PCR-confirmed SARS-CoV-2 infection or an uninfected control (not recorded which). The CDR3 runs from the conserved cysteine through the conserved F or W. A D gene is named only where the DNA matches it firmly. The size field is filled for only some rows; it gives once, few, many or a size class.

j_call	v_call	clone_size	d_call	cdr3_aa	cdr3_nt
TRBJ2-1	TRBV11-2	few	-	CASSLDRSSYNEQFF	TGTGCCAGCAGCTTAGATCGGAGCTCCTACAATGAGCAGTTCTTC
TRBJ1-4	TRBV19	few	-	CASSTTGATNEKLFF	TGTGCCAGTAGCACCACAGGAGCAACTAATGAAAAACTGTTTTTT
TRBJ2-5	TRBV20-1	few	-	CSARSVRAGQETQYF	TGCAGTGCTAGAAGCGTTAGAGCGGGCCAAGAGACCCAGTACTTC
TRBJ2-2	TRBV2	few	-	CASSDYTGELFF	TGTGCCAGCAGCGATTACACCGGGGAGCTGTTTTTT
TRBJ1-2	TRBV18	-	TRBD1	CASSPPGQGAYGYTF	TGTGCCAGCTCACCTCCGGGACAGGGGGCGTATGGCTACACCTTC
TRBJ2-2	TRBV5-1	-	TRBD2	CASSRLTSGRNTGELFF	TGCGCCAGCAGCCGCCTGACTAGCGGGAGAAACACCGGGGAGCTGTTTTTT
TRBJ2-7	TRBV5-4	-	-	CASSWTDRNEQYF	TGTGCCAGCAGCTGGACAGATCGCAACGAGCAGTACTTC
TRBJ2-5	TRBV11-2	-	TRBD2	CASSLSSGRETQYF	TGTGCCAGCAGCTTATCTAGCGGGAGGGAGACCCAGTACTTC
TRBJ2-7	TRBV20-1	many	TRBD2	CSAGAGAYSYEQYF	TGCAGTGCGGGAGCGGGAGCCTACTCCTACGAGCAGTACTTC
TRBJ1-6	TRBV30	few	-	CAWSVGGTSKAPLHF	TGTGCCTGGAGTGTAGGGGGGACCTCAAAAGCACCCCTCCACTTT
TRBJ2-7	TRBV21-1	-	-	CASSKKPSGSHLSYEQYF	TGTGCCAGCAGCAAAAAGCCTAGCGGGAGCCACCTCTCCTACGAGCAGTACTTC
TRBJ2-7	TRBV29-1	many	-	CSATESYEQYF	TGCAGCGCGACAGAGTCCTACGAGCAGTACTTC
TRBJ2-1	TRBV12-3/TRBV12-4	-	-	CASSADSSGEQFF	TGTGCCAGCAGCGCGGACTCAAGCGGTGAGCAGTTCTTC
TRBJ1-1	TRBV7-2	few	-	CASSLYGKDTEAFF	TGTGCCAGCAGCTTATACGGGAAGGACACTGAAGCTTTCTTT
TRBJ2-1	TRBV20-1	many	TRBD1	CSAPPGQGHNEQFF	TGCAGTGCCCCCCCGGGACAGGGACACAATGAGCAGTTCTTC
TRBJ1-5	TRBV6-2/TRBV6-3	many	TRBD1	CASSRTGLQHF	TGTGCCAGCAGCCGGACAGGACTCCAGCATTTT
TRBJ2-7	TRBV20-1	few	TRBD2	CSGSSGRAYEQYF	TGCAGTGGTTCTAGCGGGAGGGCCTACGAGCAGTACTTC
TRBJ2-5	TRBV20-1	-	TRBD1	CSARDGGGTGETQYF	TGCAGTGCTAGAGATGGTGGAGGGACAGGGGAGACCCAGTACTTC
TRBJ1-2	TRBV3-1	many	-	CASGTSNYGYTF	TGTGCCAGCGGGACATCAAACTATGGCTACACCTTC
TRBJ2-2	TRBV19	-	-	CASSPTRRNTGELFF	TGTGCCAGCAGCCCGACCCGCCGGAACACCGGGGAGCTGTTTTTT
TRBJ2-1	TRBV10-3	-	-	CAISEYDDYNEQFF	TGTGCCATCAGTGAGTACGACGACTACAATGAGCAGTTCTTC
TRBJ2-6	TRBV5-1	-	-	CASSEQNPGANVLTF	TGCGCCAGCAGCGAACAGAATCCTGGGGCCAACGTCCTGACTTTC
TRBJ1-4	TRBV29-1	many	-	CSVKSGTNEKLFF	TGCAGCGTCAAGTCCGGGACTAATGAAAAACTGTTTTTT
TRBJ2-7	TRBV4-1	-	-	CASSQEGATSESYEQYF	TGCGCCAGCAGCCAAGAAGGTGCGACTAGTGAGTCCTACGAGCAGTACTTC
TRBJ2-2	TRBV15	many	-	CATSRDEGLTGELFF	TGTGCCACCAGCAGAGATGAGGGTTTAACCGGGGAGCTGTTTTTT
TRBJ1-2	TRBV18	-	TRBD1	CASSTGQGDYGYTF	TGTGCCAGCTCAACGGGACAGGGGGACTATGGCTACACCTTC
TRBJ1-2	TRBV20-1	many	-	CSALRSQFSNGYTF	TGCAGTGCTTTACGAAGCCAGTTTAGTAATGGCTACACCTTC
TRBJ2-5	TRBV11-2	-	-	CASSQRETQYF	TGTGCCAGCAGTCAGCGGGAGACCCAGTACTTC
TRBJ2-7	TRBV18	many	-	CASSPFDSSYEQYF	TGTGCCAGCTCACCGTTCGACAGCTCCTACGAGCAGTACTTC
TRBJ2-1	TRBV5-1	-	-	CASSLGPVHHEQFF	TGCGCCAGCAGCTTGGGCCCTGTGCATCATGAGCAGTTCTTC
TRBJ2-1	TRBV13	once	TRBD2	CASSLGLRSGRKNEQFF	TGTGCCAGCAGTTTGGGTCTACGGAGCGGGAGGAAGAATGAGCAGTTCTTC
TRBJ1-2	TRBV6-1	-	TRBD1	CASKAPEGQARGYTF	TGTGCCAGCAAAGCCCCGGAGGGACAGGCGCGGGGCTACACCTTC
TRBJ2-2	TRBV12-3/TRBV12-4	few	TRBD1	CASTQGATGELFF	TGTGCCAGCACGCAGGGGGCCACCGGGGAGCTGTTTTTT
TRBJ2-5	TRBV4-2	-	-	CASSQDQTGLGPYF	TGTGCCAGCAGCCAAGATCAAACTGGGCTAGGGCCGTACTTC
TRBJ2-5	TRBV5-1	-	TRBD2	CASSQTGTSGSGETQYF	TGCGCCAGCAGCCAAACCGGGACTAGCGGGAGCGGTGAGACCCAGTACTTC
TRBJ1-1	TRBV27	many	-	CANTGTEAFF	TGTGCCAACACGGGGACGGAAGCTTTCTTT
TRBJ2-7	TRBV7-8	many	TRBD1	CASSSKGTGGSIYEQYF	TGTGCCAGCAGCTCCAAGGGGACAGGGGGCTCAATCTACGAGCAGTACTTC
TRBJ2-3	TRBV6-5	many	-	CASRYRSTGTSTDTQYF	TGTGCCAGCAGATACCGATCAACAGGGACTAGCACAGATACGCAGTATTTT
TRBJ2-2	TRBV18	many	-	CASSLLDTGELFF	TGTGCCAGCTCACTACTAGACACCGGGGAGCTGTTTTTT
TRBJ2-7	TRBV18	few	-	CASSLTESYEQYF	TGTGCCAGCTCACTTACAGAATCCTACGAGCAGTACTTC